The 27 T cell receptor beta chains given below trace back to one sample, sequenced in a study of blood T cell repertoires in COVID-19. TCRdb's table, derived via immunoSEQ multiplex PCR, lists solely in-frame clones and lacks some. The data show hundreds of thousands of clones, with 88% seen just once and over 1.2% held by the top ten. Sequenced: peripheral blood. Receptors originate from an elderly man with acute or convalescent COVID-19.

The chain uses TRBV5-6 and TRBJ2-7; 10 positions agree with TRBD1. Germline V gives CDR1 SGHDT, CDR2 YYEEEE. V dropped 7 bases and J dropped 6; count of bases not matched to a gene: 7. The CDR3 totals 13 residues. This CDR3 is CASLRQGASEQYF. The CDR3 DNA follows: TGTGCCAGCTTGAGACAGGGGGCCAGCGAGCAGTACTTC.

The chain couples TRBV7-3 to TRBJ2-1; tentatively, D is TRBD2 (6 bases). Germline loops: CDR1 SGHTA, CDR2 FQGTGA. The ends were cut back, 5 bases at V and 8 bases at J, with 22 bases in the middle. This CDR3 spans 16 amino acids. The DNA of the CDR3 is TGTGCCAGCAGCCCCCACGGCGGGGAGGTTGTAGATGAGCAGTTCTTC. This gives the protein CASSPHGGEVVDEQFF.

The genes are TRBV9 and TRBJ2-3; 8 bases fit TRBD1. CDR3 length: 14 amino acids. The germline gives CDR1 SGDLS, CDR2 YYNGEE. V shed 4 bases and J 1 base; nucleotides not matched to a gene: 2. CDR3 protein: CASSQDRGTDTQYF. The CDR3 region has the DNA TGTGCCAGCAGCCAGGACAGGGGCACAGATACGCAGTATTTT.

The chain joins TRBV19 to TRBJ1-4; 10 bases map to TRBD1. Germline CDR1 LNHDA, CDR2 SQIVND (reference sequence). The CDR3 is 15 residues long. Unmatched junction bases numbered 9, after V lost 6 bases and J lost 8 bases. In DNA, the CDR3 is TGTGCCAGTAGCAAGCTGGGACAGGGGACGGAAAAACTGTTTTTT. This codes for CASSKLGQGTEKLFF.

The V call is TRBV19, the J call TRBJ1-3; 7 positions match TRBD1. There are 13 residues in the CDR3. Germline V gene lookup returns CDR1 LNHDA and CDR2 SQIVND (reference sequence). J was trimmed by 2 bases and V by 8 bases; bases with no gene match: 3. CDR3 bases: TGTGCCAGTTCGGACAGGACTGGAAACACCATATATTTT. It encodes CASSDRTGNTIYF.

The sample holds one count of this clone. J is TRBJ2-5 and V is TRBV10-1, with TRBD2 matching over 7 bases. V lost 4 bases, J lost 4 bases, and 6 bases stayed unmatched. The germline V gene encodes CDR1 WNHNN and CDR2 SYGVQD (reference sequence). The CDR3 covers 14 residues. CDR3 residues: CASSGGRGLETQYF. The CDR3 region has the DNA TGCGCCAGCAGTGGCGGGAGAGGATTAGAGACCCAGTACTTC.

V gene TRBV5-1 combines with J gene TRBJ2-3; 7 bases fit TRBD2. This CDR3 has 16 amino acids. Germline V gene sequence: CDR1 SGHRS, CDR2 YFSETQ. The V and J ends lost 0 bases and 5 bases, in that order; junction bases with no gene match: 9. CDR3 sequence: CASSLVAAGVGDTQYF. CDR3 DNA: TGCGCCAGCAGCTTGGTGGCGGCGGGAGTGGGAGATACGCAGTATTTT.

This clone has just one count. This sequence joins TRBV19 and TRBJ1-5; TRBD1 might be the D (5 bases). The V end lost 6 bases, the J end lost 1 base, and 16 bases lay between the germline ends. This CDR3 comprises 16 residues. Germline-derived CDR1 and CDR2 are LNHDA and SQIVND (reference sequence). CDR3 protein: CASRAQGARSNQPQHF. The CDR3 DNA sequence: TGTGCCAGTAGAGCCCAAGGGGCGAGGAGCAATCAGCCCCAGCATTTT.

This clone was recorded once. The chain combines TRBV7-8 with TRBJ2-7, with a weak D call TRBD1 (6 bases). The CDR3 runs to 14 residues. V was cut by 0 bases and J by 2 bases, with 8 bases left in between. Per germline, CDR1 SGHVS and CDR2 FQNEAQ. CDR3 bases: TGTGCCAGCAGCTTAGCCAGGGGCCCCTACGAGCAGTACTTC. This sequence encodes CASSLARGPYEQYF.

The chain uses TRBV6-2 or TRBV6-3 and TRBJ2-7; 13 nucleotides match TRBD2. In germline, CDR1 is MNHEY, CDR2 SVGEGT. This CDR3 spans 17 amino acids. V lost 0 bases and J lost 0; bases outside the gene matches: 2. CDR3 nucleotide sequence: TGTGCCAGCAGTTACTCGACTAGCGGGGGGTTCTCCTACGAGCAGTACTTC. Translating it yields CASSYSTSGGFSYEQYF.

This chain connects TRBV7-9 to TRBJ2-2, with a tentative D call TRBD1 (6 bases). V lost 6 bases, J lost 8 bases, and 16 bases lay in between. Germline values: CDR1 SEHNR, CDR2 FQNEAQ (reference sequence). The CDR3 totals 14 residues. CDR3 DNA sequence: TGTGCCAGCAGGACCGGGACAACGGCGGGGGAGCTGTTTTTT. It yields the protein CASRTGTTAGELFF.

This sequence joins TRBV6-5 and TRBJ1-2, with unresolved D. With 0 bases removed from V and 3 bases from J, the gap between germline ends came to 8 bases. Germline V CDR1 and CDR2: MNHEY, SVGAGI. The length of the CDR3 is 14 residues. The CDR3 nucleotides are TGTGCCAGCAGTTACTCGAGGGCAGACTATGGCTACACCTTC. Protein sequence: CASSYSRADYGYTF.

The chain combines TRBV7-2 with TRBJ1-6, with a possible D match to TRBD1 (6 bases). V was trimmed by 5 bases and J by 7 bases, leaving 18 bases between them. The CDR3 spans 16 residues. CDR1 and CDR2 from the germline V gene are SGHTA and FQGNSA. CDR3: CASSPRTEGGNSPLHF. The CDR3 nucleotides are TGTGCCAGCAGCCCACGGACAGAAGGAGGCAATTCACCCCTCCACTTT.

With respect to this clone: At one end the junction does not follow the germline gene, possibly because of a read error. The CDR3 loop reads CASFQGQGLHF. The CDR3 DNA reads TGTGCCAGCTTTCAGGGACAGGGTTTACATTTT. This chain links TRBV5-4 with TRBJ2-3, with 9 bases lining up with TRBD1. Germline CDR1 and CDR2: SGHNT and YYREEE (reference sequence). The CDR3 is 11 amino acids. Based on the CDR3 plus reference TRBV5-4 and TRBJ2-3, the full variable domain is ETGVTQSPTHLIKTRGQQVTLRCSSQSGHNTVSWYQQALGQGPQFIFQYYREEENGRGNFPPRFSGLQFPNYSSELNVNALELDDSALYLCASFQGQGLHFGPGTRLTVL.

The gene calls are TRBV29-1 and TRBJ1-3; maybe TRBD1 (5 bases). V was shortened by 4 bases and J by 0 bases, with 16 bases between the two germline ends. CDR3 length: 16 residues. Germline V gene data show CDR1 as SQVTM and CDR2 as ANQGSEA. The CDR3 coding sequence is TGCAGCGTTGTCCGAAGGGGAAGAGGCTCTGGAAACACCATATATTTT. Translating gives CSVVRRGRGSGNTIYF.

The V gene is TRBV7-2, the J gene TRBJ2-2; 10 nucleotides match TRBD1. The CDR3 is 16 residues long. From germline, CDR1 is SGHTA and CDR2 FQGNSA. The J segment lost 7 bases and the V segment lost 1 base, leaving 6 bases of the junction unmatched. The CDR3 sequence is CASSLVGTGVIGELFF. The DNA of the CDR3 is TGTGCCAGCAGCTTAGTTGGGACAGGGGTGATCGGGGAGCTGTTTTTT.

V usage is TRBV11-1 and J usage is TRBJ2-5, with D unresolved. CDR1 is SGHAT and CDR2 is FQDESV in the germline V gene (reference sequence). Trimming left V 3 bases short and J 2 bases short, with 7 bases between. The CDR3 sequence is 13 residues long. CDR3 residues: CASSFGQQETQYF. CDR3 coding DNA: TGTGCCAGCAGCTTTGGGCAGCAAGAGACCCAGTACTTC.

The CDR3 DNA follows: TGTGCCAGCAGTTCCCGGACTAGCGGAAGCTCCTACGAGCAGTACTTC. Translation: CASSSRTSGSSYEQYF. The chain combines TRBV6-2 or TRBV6-3 with TRBJ2-7, with 10 positions matching TRBD2. Trimming cost V 4 bases and J 0 bases; bases outside gene matches: 6. The CDR3 sequence is 16 residues long. Germline V gene data show CDR1 as MNHEY and CDR2 as SVGEGT.

V usage is TRBV5-6 and J usage is TRBJ2-1; D is undetermined. Trimming removed 6 bases from V and 0 bases from J, with 19 bases in between. The CDR3 runs 17 residues. Germline CDR1 and CDR2: SGHDT and YYEEEE. Here the CDR3 reads CASIPRYGPSSYNEQFF. Here the CDR3 DNA reads TGTGCCAGCATCCCCAGGTATGGGCCGAGCTCCTACAATGAGCAGTTCTTC.

The V call is TRBV18, the J call TRBJ2-3, with 8 bases that match TRBD1. Per the germline V gene, CDR1 is KGHSH and CDR2 is LQKENI. J gave up 2 bases and V 1 base, and 2 bases lay outside the gene matches. The CDR3 consists of 15 residues. CDR3 amino acids: CASSPRTGTTDTQYF. The CDR3 region has the DNA TGTGCCAGCTCACCACGGACAGGGACCACAGATACGCAGTATTTT.

J is TRBJ1-2 and V is TRBV27; 8 bases align to TRBD1. The CDR3 is 13 amino acids. V was pared by 5 bases and J by 7 bases, with 6 bases of the junction left unmatched. Germline V gene data show CDR1 as MNHEY and CDR2 as SMNVEV (reference sequence). In DNA form, the CDR3 reads TGTGCCAGCAGTCCGACAGGGGATGGTGGCTACACCTTC. It encodes CASSPTGDGGYTF.

The chain has TRBV19 and TRBJ2-7; D is possibly TRBD1 (6 bases). Between the trimmed V and J ends, which lost 6 bases and 2 bases, there was a span of 14 bases. This CDR3 has 14 residues. Germline loops: CDR1 LNHDA, CDR2 SQIVND (reference sequence). CDR3 residues: CASSETGDTYEQYF. The CDR3, as DNA: TGTGCCAGTAGCGAGACAGGAGATACCTACGAGCAGTACTTC. The full variable domain, rest sourced from reference TRBV19 and TRBJ2-7, is DGGITQSPKYLFRKEGQNVTLSCEQNLNHDAMYWYRQDPGQGLRLIYYSQIVNDFQKGDIAEGYSVSREKKESFPLTVTSAQKNPTAFYLCASSETGDTYEQYFGPGTRLTVT.

J is TRBJ1-2 and V is TRBV27; a weak D match, TRBD1 (6 bases). This CDR3 region has 12 residues. V gave up 6 bases and J gave up 6 bases, with 11 bases separating them. Germline-derived CDR1 and CDR2 are MNHEY and SMNVEV (reference sequence). Here the CDR3 reads CASSPTGDGYTF. In nucleotides, the CDR3 is TGTGCCAGCAGCCCGACAGGAGATGGCTACACCTTC.

This clone appeared a single time. This chain connects TRBV7-2 to TRBJ2-2; unclear D gene. From germline, CDR1 is SGHTA and CDR2 FQGNSA. V gave up 2 bases and J gave up 5 bases, with 15 bases separating them. The CDR3 has 16 amino acids. Written as DNA, the CDR3 is TGTGCCAGCAGCTTAATGGTGAATCTAGATACCGGGGAGCTGTTTTTT. Translating it yields CASSLMVNLDTGELFF.

The gene calls are TRBV6-2 or TRBV6-3 and TRBJ1-2; D may be TRBD1 (5 bases). V was shortened by 6 bases and J by 7 bases, with 24 bases between the two germline ends. From germline, CDR1 is MNHEY and CDR2 SVGEGT. CDR3 length equals 16 residues. The CDR3 here is CASSFGPAGQGPGYTF. CDR3 DNA sequence: TGTGCCAGCAGCTTCGGACCAGCGGGGCAGGGTCCTGGCTACACCTTC.

This clone was seen just once. CDR3 in DNA: TGTGCCAGCAGCCGGTTCCAGCGGGGGGGCGTGAACAATGAGCAGTTCTTC. Encoded protein: CASSRFQRGGVNNEQFF. V usage is TRBV4-2 and J usage is TRBJ2-1, with 10 bases identical to TRBD2. V gave up 4 bases and J gave up 5 bases; unmatched junction bases: 11. CDR3 length equals 17 residues. The germline gives CDR1 LGHNA, CDR2 YNFKEQ.

Points on this clone: The same CDR3 is also encoded by other DNA sequences in this sample. V is TRBV18 and J is TRBJ2-1; 7 nucleotides line up with TRBD2. Germline-derived CDR1 and CDR2 are KGHSH and LQKENI. The V gene end was trimmed by 1 base and the J gene end by 4 bases; junction bases not matched to a gene: 1. CDR3 length: 14 amino acids. The CDR3 DNA reads TGTGCCAGCTCACCACAGCGGGGTTACAATGAGCAGTTCTTC. Its translation is CASSPQRGYNEQFF.